The text below deals with one T cell receptor (beta chain). What this receptor recognizes is not known. No qualities accompany the bases; no much larger clone lies one base away. V sheds 3 bases and J sheds 6 bases, leaving 15 bases between their ends. CDR1 and CDR2 are drawn from the germline V gene: KGHDR, SFDVKD. The CDR3 contains 15 residues, cysteine and phenylalanine counted. Only the CDR3 DNA is retained, 45 bases long and in frame from the first base. This sample stems from a study of control samples from healthy donors and cancer patients (dated by TCRdb to 2020 to 2022). Receptor libraries were prepared by the immunoSEQ multiplex PCR assay. TCRdb provides this immuneACCESS table in a form limited to in-frame rearrangements. Some clones are lacking; in checked studies, under half of them reflect an unresolved V gene, and why the rest are absent is not known. The sample table lists about 100,000 clones, approximately 84% of them with a count of one. Jointly, the top ten make up 6.5% of the sample.

The rearrangement joined TRBV24-1 to TRBJ2-3; there is no confident call for the D gene. The source of this sequence is a man aged 18-30 years in good health. Sequencing was performed on blood. The CDR3 reads as follows: CATSDPGLERDTQYF. The bases are TGTGCCACCAGTGATCCGGGCCTAGAGAGGGATACGCAGTATTTT.